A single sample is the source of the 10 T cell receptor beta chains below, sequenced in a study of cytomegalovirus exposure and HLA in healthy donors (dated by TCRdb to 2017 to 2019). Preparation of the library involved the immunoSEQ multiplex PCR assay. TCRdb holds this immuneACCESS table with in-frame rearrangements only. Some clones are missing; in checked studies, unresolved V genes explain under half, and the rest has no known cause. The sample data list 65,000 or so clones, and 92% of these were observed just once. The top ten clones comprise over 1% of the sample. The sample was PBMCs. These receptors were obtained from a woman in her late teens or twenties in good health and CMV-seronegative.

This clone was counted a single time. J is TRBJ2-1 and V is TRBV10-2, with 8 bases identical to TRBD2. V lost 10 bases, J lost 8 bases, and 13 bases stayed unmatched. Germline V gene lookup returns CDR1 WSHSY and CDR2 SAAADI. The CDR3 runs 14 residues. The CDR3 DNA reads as TGCGCCACCAGATTGGGACTAGTGAGCGATGAGCAGTTCTTC. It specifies CATRLGLVSDEQFF.

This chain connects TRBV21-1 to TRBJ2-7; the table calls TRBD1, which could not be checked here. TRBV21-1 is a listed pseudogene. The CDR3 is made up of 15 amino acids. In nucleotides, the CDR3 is TGTGCCAGCAGCCCAGGGGCGGCTCAAGGGGACGAGCAGTACTTC. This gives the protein CASSPGAAQGDEQYF.

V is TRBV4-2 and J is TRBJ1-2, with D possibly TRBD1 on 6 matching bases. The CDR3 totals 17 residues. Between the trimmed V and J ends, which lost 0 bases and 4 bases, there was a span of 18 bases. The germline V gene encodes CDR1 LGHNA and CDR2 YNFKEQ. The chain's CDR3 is CASSQEGAGEGSYGYTF. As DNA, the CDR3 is TGTGCCAGCAGCCAAGAGGGGGCAGGGGAAGGGTCCTATGGCTACACCTTC.

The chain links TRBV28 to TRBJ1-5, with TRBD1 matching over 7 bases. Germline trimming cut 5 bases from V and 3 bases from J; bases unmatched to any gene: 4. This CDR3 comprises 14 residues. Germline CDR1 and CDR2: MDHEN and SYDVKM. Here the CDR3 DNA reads TGTGCCAGCAGTCCCAGGGGGTTCAATCAGCCCCAGCATTTT. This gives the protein CASSPRGFNQPQHF.

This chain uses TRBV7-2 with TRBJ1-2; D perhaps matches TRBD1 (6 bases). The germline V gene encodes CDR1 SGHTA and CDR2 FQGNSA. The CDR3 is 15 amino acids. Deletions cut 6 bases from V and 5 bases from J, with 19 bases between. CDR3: CASRKDRTALYGYTF. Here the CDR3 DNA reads TGTGCCAGCAGGAAAGACCGGACAGCTTTATATGGCTACACCTTC.

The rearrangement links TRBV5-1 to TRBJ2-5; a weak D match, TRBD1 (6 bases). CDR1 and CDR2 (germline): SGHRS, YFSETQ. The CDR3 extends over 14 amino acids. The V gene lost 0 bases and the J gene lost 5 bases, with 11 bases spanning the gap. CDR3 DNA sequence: TGCGCCAGCAGCTTGGCCGGACAGAGGGAGACCCAGTACTTC. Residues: CASSLAGQRETQYF.

The CDR3 region has the DNA TGTGCCAGCGGGACCGGGACAGGCGACTACGAGCAGTACTTC. Its translation is CASGTGTGDYEQYF. This chain joins TRBV27 and TRBJ2-7, with 8 bases aligning to TRBD1. The CDR3 sequence is 14 residues long. The ends lost 8 bases at V and 3 bases at J; junction bases unmatched: 9. The germline CDR1 and CDR2 sequences are MNHEY and SMNVEV (reference sequence).

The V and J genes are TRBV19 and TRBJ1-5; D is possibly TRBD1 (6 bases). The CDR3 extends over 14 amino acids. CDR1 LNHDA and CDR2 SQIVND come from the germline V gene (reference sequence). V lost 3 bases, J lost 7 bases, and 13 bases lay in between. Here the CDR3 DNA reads TGTGCCAGTAGTATGGGGGCGTTAGGGCAGCCCCAGCATTTT. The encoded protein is CASSMGALGQPQHF.

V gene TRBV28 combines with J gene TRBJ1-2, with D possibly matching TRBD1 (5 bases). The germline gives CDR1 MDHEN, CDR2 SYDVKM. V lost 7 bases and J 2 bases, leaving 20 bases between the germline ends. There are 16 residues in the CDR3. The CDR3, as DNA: TGTGCCAGCACCGGACCCGGGGGGTCTGGCAACTATGGCTACACCTTC. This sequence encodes CASTGPGGSGNYGYTF.

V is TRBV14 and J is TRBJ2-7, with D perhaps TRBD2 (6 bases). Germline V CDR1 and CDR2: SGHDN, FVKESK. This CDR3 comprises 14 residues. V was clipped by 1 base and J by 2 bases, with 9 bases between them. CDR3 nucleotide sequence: TGTGCCAGCAGCCAAGCGGGGGACCCCTACGAGCAGTACTTC. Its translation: CASSQAGDPYEQYF.